These 7 T cell receptor beta chains originate from one sample sequenced in a study of T cell responses to AZD1222 COVID-19 vaccine. Using immunoSEQ multiplex PCR, the repertoire was profiled, and TCRdb retains in-frame clones only, with some absent. In the table there are around 130,000 clones, more than 85% of which are singletons. The sample here was peripheral blood, taken 28 days after the second AZD1222 dose. The receptors derive from an adult who received the AZD1222 COVID-19 vaccine.

CDR3 loop: CSASTLTSGGAGTQYF. In nucleotides, the CDR3 is TGCAGTGCTAGTACCCTCACTAGCGGGGGGGCGGGGACCCAGTACTTC. The chain recombines TRBV20-1 with TRBJ2-5; 13 positions match TRBD2. The CDR3 spans 16 residues. J was trimmed by 7 bases and V by 3 bases; bases with no gene match: 11. Germline-derived CDR1 and CDR2 are DFQATT and SNEGSKA (reference sequence).

This chain links TRBV27 with TRBJ1-4; D gene ambiguous. In germline, CDR1 is MNHEY, CDR2 SMNVEV (reference sequence). The CDR3 length is 17 residues. V was cut by 2 bases and J by 0 bases, with 13 bases left in between. CDR3 bases: TGTGCCAGCAGTTTAAGGATACCAAGTGCAACTAATGAAAAACTGTTTTTT. It specifies CASSLRIPSATNEKLFF.

This chain links TRBV7-9 with TRBJ1-2; D is undetermined. The CDR3 is 19 residues long. CDR1 is SEHNR and CDR2 is FQNEAQ in the germline V gene (reference sequence). V was shortened by 5 bases and J by 2 bases, with 27 bases between the two germline ends. The CDR3 DNA reads as TGTGCCAGCAGCCACCCTAGGAGTTGGGGAGAAGGCTTGAACTATGGCTACACCTTC. The encoded protein is CASSHPRSWGEGLNYGYTF.

The CDR3 DNA is TGTGCCAGCAGCCGAACCCATGTCCCGAGCACCGGGGAGCTGTTTTTT. It is translated as CASSRTHVPSTGELFF. This chain uses TRBV7-6 with TRBJ2-2; D ambiguous. V was cut by 5 bases and J by 4 bases, with 17 bases left in between. The CDR3 has 16 amino acids. CDR1 is SGHVS and CDR2 is FNYEAQ in the germline V gene.

This clone came up a few times. The rearrangement links TRBV4-3 to TRBJ2-3; 8 bases are a match to TRBD1. Per the germline V gene, CDR1 is LGHNA and CDR2 is YSLEER. The V segment lost 4 bases and the J segment 2 bases; nucleotides outside the gene matches: 11. The CDR3 contains 17 residues. The CDR3 nucleotides read TGCGCCAGCAGCCCCCAGGGGGCCTTGAGGGCCACAGATACGCAGTATTTT. This translates into CASSPQGALRATDTQYF.

The V gene is TRBV28, the J gene TRBJ1-3; no definite D call. Trimming cost V 4 bases and J 4 bases, with 11 bases left between them. The germline gives CDR1 MDHEN, CDR2 SYDVKM. The CDR3 has 14 residues. The CDR3 nucleotides read TGTGCCAGCAGTTATGACCTGAGAGGAAACACCATATATTTT. Translating gives CASSYDLRGNTIYF.

The J gene is TRBJ1-4, the V gene TRBV6-2 or TRBV6-3; weak D call: TRBD1 (5 bases). The V and J ends lost 0 bases and 5 bases respectively, with 10 bases between them. Germline CDR1 is MNHEY and CDR2 is SVGEGT. This CDR3 spans 15 amino acids. The CDR3 coding sequence is TGTGCCAGCAGTTACTCGGGGGGTAGAAATGAAAAACTGTTTTTT. It is translated as CASSYSGGRNEKLFF.